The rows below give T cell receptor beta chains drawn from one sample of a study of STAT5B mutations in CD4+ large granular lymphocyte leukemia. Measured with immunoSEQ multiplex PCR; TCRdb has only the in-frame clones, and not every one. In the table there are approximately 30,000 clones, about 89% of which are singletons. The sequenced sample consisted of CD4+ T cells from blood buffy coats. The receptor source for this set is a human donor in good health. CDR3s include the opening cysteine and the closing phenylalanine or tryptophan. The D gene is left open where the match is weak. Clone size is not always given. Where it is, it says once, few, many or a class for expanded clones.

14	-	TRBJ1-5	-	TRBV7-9	TGTGCCAGCAGCTTAGGTAATAGCAATCAGCCCCAGCATTTT	CASSLGNSNQPQHF
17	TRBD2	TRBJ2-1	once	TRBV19	TGTGCCAGTAGTATATTTCCCCGGACTAGCACTTACAATGAGCAGTTCTTC	CASSIFPRTSTYNEQFF
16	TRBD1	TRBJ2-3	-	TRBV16	TGTGCCAGCAGCCGTACCGGGACAGGGGGCACAGATACGCAGTATTTT	CASSRTGTGGTDTQYF
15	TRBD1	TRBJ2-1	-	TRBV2	TGTGCCAGCACCCTGGGACAGAGCTCCTACAATGAGCAGTTCTTC	CASTLGQSSYNEQFF
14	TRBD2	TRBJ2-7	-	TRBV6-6	TGTGCCAGCAGTTCCGGGACTAGTCTCAACGAGCAGTACTTC	CASSSGTSLNEQYF
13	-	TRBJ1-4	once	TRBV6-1	TGTGCCAGCAGTGACAGGGGCAGGGAAAAACTGTTTTTT	CASSDRGREKLFF
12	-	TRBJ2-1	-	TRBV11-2	TGTGCCAGCAGCTCTACTATCAATGAGCAGTTCTTC	CASSSTINEQFF
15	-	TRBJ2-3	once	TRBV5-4	TGTGCCAGCAGCTTCGACAGATTTTACACAGATACGCAGTATTTT	CASSFDRFYTDTQYF
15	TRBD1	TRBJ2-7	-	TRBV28	TGTGCCAGCAGTGAGCCGGGACAGGGCATCTACGAGCAGTACTTC	CASSEPGQGIYEQYF
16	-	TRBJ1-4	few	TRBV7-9	TGTGCCAGCAGCTTAGGCAGGGGCAAGGCTAATGAAAAACTGTTTTTT	CASSLGRGKANEKLFF
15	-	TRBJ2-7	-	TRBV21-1	TGTGCCAGCAGCAACTATCCCAGACCGACCTACGAGCAGTACTTC	CASSNYPRPTYEQYF
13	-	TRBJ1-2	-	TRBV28	TGTGCCAGCAGTCCCTGGAATAACTATGGCTACACCTTC	CASSPWNNYGYTF
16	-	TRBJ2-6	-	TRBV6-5	TGTGCCAGCAGTTACTGGCAGGGTACTGGGGCCAACGTCCTGACTTTC	CASSYWQGTGANVLTF
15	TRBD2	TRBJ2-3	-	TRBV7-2	TGTGCCAGCAGCTTCCCGACTAGCGGCACAGATACGCAGTATTTT	CASSFPTSGTDTQYF
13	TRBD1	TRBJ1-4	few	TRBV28	TGTGCCAGTCACAGGGGGCGGAATGAAAAACTGTTTTTT	CASHRGRNEKLFF
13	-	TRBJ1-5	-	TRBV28	TGTGCCAGTCACTGGCAGGGTAATCAGCCCCAGCATTTT	CASHWQGNQPQHF
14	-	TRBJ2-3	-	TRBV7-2	TGTGCCAGCAGCTTGGGTTATAGCACAGATACGCAGTATTTT	CASSLGYSTDTQYF
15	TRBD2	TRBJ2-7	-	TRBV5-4	TGTGCCAGCAGATTTGGGGTAGCGGGGCCCTACGAGCAGTACTTC	CASRFGVAGPYEQYF
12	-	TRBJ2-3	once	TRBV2	TGTGCCAGCAGGCCCCTTTCAGATACGCAGTATTTT	CASRPLSDTQYF
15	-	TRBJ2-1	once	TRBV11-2	TGTGCCAGCAGGAACACAGGGTCGATCGGGCATGAGCAGTTCTTC	CASRNTGSIGHEQFF